This TCR beta chain emerged from a study of blood T cells in healthy people across ages. Study-level information: Researchers report that template switching captured about one barcoded beta molecule per two T cells.

The sample providers were healthy Caucasian people from Russia, aged about 6 to 90. Trimming removed 0 bases at V and 7 bases at J, with 6 bases between. From germline, CDR1 is MGHRA and CDR2 YSYEKL. This CDR3 comprises 13 residues. Study conclusions and caveats: Across the age range, TCR beta diversity per million T cells fell in a roughly linear way.

A sample-barcoded 5' primer and a J-beta primer mix were used in a second PCR of roughly 6 to 11 cycles. From each sample, at least 2.5 million paired-end reads containing CDR3 were obtained. MiXCR was run by TCRdb on the 5' RACE reads, yielding one entry per CDR3 protein. Of about 1.4 million distinct CDR3 sequences in the sample, almost 60% are singletons; the top ten hold 6.7%. Turning to this clonotype: Its antigen remains unknown.

J is TRBJ1-4 and V is TRBV4-1; no clear D gene. What was sequenced was blood. The source is a man aged 18 to 29 in good health. In DNA, the CDR3 is TGCGCCAGCAGCCAAGATCCCGCTGAAAAACTGTTTTTT. Its translation is CASSQDPAEKLFF.